The 14 T cell receptor beta chains below all came from one sample that was sequenced in a study of regulatory T cells in long-lasting Graves disease. Sequencing libraries for TCR beta were prepared with iRepertoire HTBI primers and Arm-PCR of CDR3 regions. TCRdb independently ran MiXCR on the multiplex PCR reads; one entry per CDR3 protein. The sample consists of hundreds of thousands of distinct CDR3 sequences, 15% of them appearing once. Time point: newly diagnosed GD, antithyroid drugs for less than 3 months. Extracted RNA from PBMCs served as the source of the TCR library. These same records also appear under a second study, on T cells in Graves' hyperthyroidism and ophthalmopathy.

Sequenced here: peripheral blood mononuclear cells (PBMCs), sampled at new diagnosis, from a patient treated with antithyroid drugs. All receptors derive from a woman aged 40 to 50 with Graves disease.

This clonotype was seen a handful of times. The rearrangement uses TRBV5-1 and TRBJ2-5; 8 bases map to TRBD2. J lost 2 bases, V lost 3 bases, and 6 bases had no gene match. The germline CDR1 and CDR2 sequences are SGHRS and YFSETQ. The CDR3 totals 15 residues. The CDR3 protein is CASSSLSGTQETQYF. The CDR3 region has the DNA TGCGCCAGCAGCTCCCTTAGCGGGACGCAAGAGACCCAGTACTTC.

Many counts were recorded for this clonotype. The chain joins TRBV7-2 to TRBJ2-7; 10 bases fit TRBD1. Unmatched junction bases numbered 6, after V lost 8 bases and J lost 2 bases. The CDR3 is 14 residues long. Germline CDR1 SGHTA, CDR2 FQGNSA. The CDR3 bases are TGTGCCAGCGGTACAGGACAGGGGGCCTACGAGCAGTACTTC. Protein sequence: CASGTGQGAYEQYF.

This clonotype was recorded at least ten times. The rearrangement links TRBV10-3 to TRBJ2-2, with D perhaps being TRBD1 or TRBD2 (6 bases each). V was shortened by 2 bases and J by 6 bases, with 10 bases between the two germline ends. The germline V gene has CDR1 ENHRY and CDR2 SYGVKD. The CDR3 consists of 14 residues. CDR3 loop: CAISETGGAGELFF. The CDR3 nucleotides are TGTGCCATCAGTGAGACCGGGGGCGCCGGGGAGCTGTTTTTT.

The J gene is TRBJ2-1, the V gene TRBV2, with 7 bases aligning to TRBD2. V lost 3 bases to trimming and J lost 12 bases; unmatched junction nucleotides: 8. This CDR3 spans 13 amino acids. CDR1 and CDR2 from the germline V gene are SNHLY and FYNNEI. CDR3 DNA sequence: TGTGCCAGCAGTGAGCGGGAGCTGAGGGTGCAGTTCTTC. Protein sequence: CASSERELRVQFF. Looking up the rest from reference TRBV2 and TRBJ2-1 gives the full variable domain: EPEVTQTPSHQVTQMGQEVILRCVPISNHLYFYWYRQILGQKVEFLVSFYNNEISEKSEIFDDQFSVERPDGSNFTLKIRSTKLEDSAMYFCASSERELRVQFFGPGTRLTVL.

This clonotype was seen at least ten times. The chain combines TRBV6-1 with TRBJ1-5, with D maybe TRBD1 (5 bases). The CDR3 contains 13 residues. V lost 6 bases and J 4 bases, leaving 10 bases between the germline ends. Germline V lookup: CDR1 MNHNS, CDR2 SASEGT. The CDR3 DNA reads as TGTGCCAGCAGGGTAGGGGAGAATCAGCCCCAGCATTTT. It codes for CASRVGENQPQHF.

This clonotype has a count of ten or more. This rearrangement joins TRBV5-1 to TRBJ1-2; 10 nucleotides match TRBD1. V shed 4 bases and J 3 bases; nucleotides not matched to a gene: 9. Per germline, CDR1 SGHRS and CDR2 YFSETQ. CDR3 size: 16 residues. The CDR3: CASSEDRGSFDYGYTF. The CDR3 nucleotides are TGCGCCAGCAGCGAGGACAGGGGGAGTTTTGACTATGGCTACACCTTC.

The chain couples TRBV12-3 or TRBV12-4 to TRBJ2-3, with a weak D call TRBD1 (7 bases). V dropped 6 bases and J dropped 3 bases, with 19 bases sitting between them. The CDR3 is 16 amino acids. For the CDR3, the DNA is TGTGCCAGCAGCCGAGACAGGGTTGGGGGGACAGATACGCAGTATTTT. It translates to CASSRDRVGGTDTQYF.

The V call is TRBV7-9, the J call TRBJ1-2; TRBD1 matches 7 bases. The V and J ends lost 5 bases and 4 bases, in that order; junction bases with no gene match: 7. Germline V gene data show CDR1 as SEHNR and CDR2 as FQNEAQ (reference sequence). This CDR3 has 14 amino acids. The CDR3 spells CASSPPGQIYGYTF. CDR3 nucleotides: TGTGCCAGCAGCCCCCCGGGACAGATCTATGGCTACACCTTC. Using reference TRBV7-9 and TRBJ1-2 for the parts outside the CDR3, the full variable domain is DTGVSQNPRHKITKRGQNVTFRCDPISEHNRLYWYRQTLGQGPEFLTYFQNEAQLEKSRLLSDRFSAERPKGSFSTLEIQRTEQGDSAMYLCASSPPGQIYGYTFGSGTRLTVV.

This clonotype was counted ten times or more. V is TRBV3-1 and J is TRBJ2-1; D could derive from TRBD1 or TRBD2 (5 bases each). Trimming left V 8 bases short and J 1 base short, with 9 bases between. Germline V lookup: CDR1 LGHDT, CDR2 YNNKEL (reference sequence). The CDR3 consists of 13 residues. In DNA, the CDR3 is TGTGCCAGCCGGGGACCTTCCTACAATGAGCAGTTCTTC. Protein sequence: CASRGPSYNEQFF.

The CDR3 DNA sequence: TGTGCCAGTAGTGCGGCCGGGCGTTCGGGGATCTACGAGCAGTACTTC. Its protein is CASSAAGRSGIYEQYF. The V gene is TRBV19, the J gene TRBJ2-7, with D perhaps matching TRBD2 (5 bases). The CDR3 consists of 16 residues. Germline assignment: CDR1 LNHDA and CDR2 SQIVND (reference sequence). The V end lost 5 bases, the J end lost 3 bases, and 20 bases lay between the germline ends.

This clonotype showed up many times. The CDR3 protein is CASSFSPGGIEGYTF. In DNA form, the CDR3 reads TGTGCCAGCAGTTTTTCCCCAGGGGGTATTGAAGGCTACACCTTC. The chain recombines TRBV28 with TRBJ1-2; 7 bases line up with TRBD1. The CDR3 has 15 amino acids. V lost 3 bases and J lost 8; bases outside the gene matches: 12. From germline, CDR1 is MDHEN and CDR2 SYDVKM.

This clonotype was recorded at least ten times. The chain uses TRBV6-4 and TRBJ2-6; the D is unclear. Trimming removed 0 bases at V and 0 bases at J, with 6 bases between. The length of the CDR3 is 16 residues. CDR1 and CDR2 from the germline V gene are MRHNA and SNTAGT. CDR3 DNA sequence: TGTGCCAGCAGTGACTCACGATCCTCTGGGGCCAACGTCCTGACTTTC. Its protein product is CASSDSRSSGANVLTF.

This clonotype has a handful of counts. The gene calls are TRBV11-2 and TRBJ2-7; D is undetermined. This CDR3 is built from 13 residues. CDR1 and CDR2 from the germline V gene are SGHAT and FQNNGV. V was cut by 1 base and J by 6 bases, with 10 bases left in between. This chain's CDR3 is CASSLAPPSEQYF. DNA for the CDR3: TGTGCCAGCAGCTTAGCCCCACCTAGCGAGCAGTACTTC.

This clonotype was counted ten times or more. This chain uses TRBV6-1 with TRBJ1-5; possibly TRBD1 for D (6 bases). With 6 bases removed from V and 4 bases from J, the gap between germline ends came to 28 bases. The CDR3 is made up of 19 amino acids. Germline V gene data show CDR1 as MNHNS and CDR2 as SASEGT. CDR3 residues: CASSPGAFVRPVLNQPQHF. The CDR3 bases are TGTGCCAGCAGCCCGGGGGCTTTTGTCCGCCCTGTTTTGAATCAGCCCCAGCATTTT.